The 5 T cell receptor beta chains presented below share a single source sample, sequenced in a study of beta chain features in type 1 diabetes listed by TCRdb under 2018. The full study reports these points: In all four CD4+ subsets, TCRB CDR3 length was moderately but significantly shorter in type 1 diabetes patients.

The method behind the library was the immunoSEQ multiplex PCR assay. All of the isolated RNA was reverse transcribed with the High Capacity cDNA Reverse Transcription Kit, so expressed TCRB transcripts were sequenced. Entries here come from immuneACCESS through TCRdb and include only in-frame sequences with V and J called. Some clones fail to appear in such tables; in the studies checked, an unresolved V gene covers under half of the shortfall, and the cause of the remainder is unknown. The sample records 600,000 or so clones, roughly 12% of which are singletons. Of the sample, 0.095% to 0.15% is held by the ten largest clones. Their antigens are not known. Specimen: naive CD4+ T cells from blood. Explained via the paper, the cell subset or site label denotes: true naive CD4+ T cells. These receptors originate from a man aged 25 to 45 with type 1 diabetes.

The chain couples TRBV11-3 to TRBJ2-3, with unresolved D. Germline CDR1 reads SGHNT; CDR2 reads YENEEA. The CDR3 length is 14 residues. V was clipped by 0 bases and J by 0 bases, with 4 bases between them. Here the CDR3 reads CASSLDPSTDTQYF. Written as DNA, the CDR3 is TGTGCCAGCAGCTTAGACCCTAGCACAGATACGCAGTATTTT.

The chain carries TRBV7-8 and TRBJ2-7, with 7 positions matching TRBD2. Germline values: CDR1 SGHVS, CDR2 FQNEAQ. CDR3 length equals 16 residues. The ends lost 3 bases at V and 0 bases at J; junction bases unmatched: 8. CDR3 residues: CASSLTSPGTSYEQYF. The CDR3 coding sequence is TGTGCCAGCAGCTTGACTAGCCCAGGAACCTCCTACGAGCAGTACTTC.

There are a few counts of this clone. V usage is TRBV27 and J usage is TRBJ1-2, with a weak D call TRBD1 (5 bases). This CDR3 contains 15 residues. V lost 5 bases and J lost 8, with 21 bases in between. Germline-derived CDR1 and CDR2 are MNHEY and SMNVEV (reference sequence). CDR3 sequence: CASSPATVTAQGYTF. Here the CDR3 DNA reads TGTGCCAGCAGTCCCGCGACAGTTACCGCCCAGGGCTACACCTTC.

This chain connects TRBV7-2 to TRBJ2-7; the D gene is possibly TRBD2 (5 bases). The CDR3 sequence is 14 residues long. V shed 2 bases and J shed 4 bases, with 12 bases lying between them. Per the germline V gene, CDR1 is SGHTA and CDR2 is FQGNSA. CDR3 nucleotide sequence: TGTGCCAGCAGCTTATTTAGGGAGAGGTACGAGCAGTACTTC. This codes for CASSLFRERYEQYF.

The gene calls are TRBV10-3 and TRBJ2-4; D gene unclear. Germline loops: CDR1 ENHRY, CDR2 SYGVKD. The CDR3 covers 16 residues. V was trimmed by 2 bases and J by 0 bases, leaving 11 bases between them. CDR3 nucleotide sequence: TGTGCCATCAGTGAGCAGGCACTTTTAGCCAAAAACATTCAGTACTTC. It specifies CAISEQALLAKNIQYF.